Following are 14 T cell receptor beta chains from one sample sequenced in a study of CD8 T cells in Susac syndrome. Random hexamers were used to reverse transcribe an amount of roughly 0.45 to 1 ug RNA. TCRdb fed the immunoSEQ multiplex PCR reads into MiXCR, producing one record per CDR3 protein. The sample records about 94,000 distinct CDR3 sequences, around 94% being singletons. The sequencing input was CD4+ T cells from PBMCs. The receptors were gathered from a human donor with Susac syndrome.

The chain joins TRBV7-6 to TRBJ2-2; 7 nucleotides match TRBD2. Germline assignment: CDR1 SGHVS and CDR2 FNYEAQ. The V segment lost 4 bases and the J segment 6 bases; nucleotides outside the gene matches: 2. The CDR3 length is 13 residues. The DNA of the CDR3 is TGTGCCAGCAGCTCAACTAGCGCCGGGGAGCTGTTTTTT. It codes for CASSSTSAGELFF.

The chain uses TRBV14 and TRBJ2-7; a possible D gene is TRBD2 (5 bases). The CDR3 has 17 residues. CDR1 and CDR2 (germline): SGHDN, FVKESK. The germline V and J ends were trimmed by 1 base and 0 bases, with 16 bases remaining between them. In DNA form, the CDR3 reads TGTGCCAGCAGCCAAGGAGTAGGAGGTCTAAGCTCCTACGAGCAGTACTTC. It yields the protein CASSQGVGGLSSYEQYF.

The genes are TRBV3-1 and TRBJ1-6, with D possibly being TRBD1 (5 bases). This CDR3 spans 14 amino acids. Germline V gene data show CDR1 as LGHDT and CDR2 as YNNKEL (reference sequence). V was clipped by 3 bases and J by 7 bases, with 10 bases between them. Here the CDR3 reads CASSQGTGNSPLHF. CDR3 nucleotide sequence: TGTGCCAGCAGCCAGGGGACGGGAAATTCACCCCTCCACTTT. Based on the CDR3 plus reference TRBV3-1 and TRBJ1-6, the full variable domain is DTAVSQTPKYLVTQMGNDKSIKCEQNLGHDTMYWYKQDSKKFLKIMFSYNNKELIINETVPNRFSPKSPDKAHLNLHINSLELGDSAVYFCASSQGTGNSPLHFGNGTRLTVT.

This chain uses TRBV3-1 with TRBJ2-7; D is undetermined. CDR1 and CDR2 from the germline V gene are LGHDT and YNNKEL (reference sequence). The CDR3 runs 13 residues. V was cut by 7 bases and J by 2 bases, with 12 bases left in between. This chain's CDR3 is CASTARAPYEQYF. The CDR3 DNA is TGTGCCAGCACCGCTAGGGCCCCCTACGAGCAGTACTTC.

The rearrangement links TRBV7-2 to TRBJ2-5, with a tentative D call TRBD2 (6 bases). CDR1 is SGHTA, CDR2 FQGNSA, per germline. The CDR3 is made up of 15 amino acids. The V gene lost 3 bases and the J gene lost 4 bases, with 15 bases spanning the gap. The CDR3 here is CASSFRPSGGETQYF. The DNA of the CDR3 is TGTGCCAGCAGCTTTAGGCCCTCCGGGGGAGAGACCCAGTACTTC.

The V and J genes are TRBV5-4 and TRBJ2-4; 11 bases fit TRBD1. The CDR3 is made up of 17 amino acids. With V trimmed by 9 bases and J by 1 base, 12 bases remained unmatched. Looked up from germline, CDR1 is SGHNT and CDR2 is YYREEE (reference sequence). DNA for the CDR3: TGTGCCACCCGGCGGACAGGGGGCGCAAAGGCCAAAAACATTCAGTACTTC. Amino acid sequence: CATRRTGGAKAKNIQYF.

V gene TRBV15 combines with J gene TRBJ1-1; D not resolved. V lost 2 bases to trimming and J lost 1 base, with 5 bases between them. The length of the CDR3 is 13 residues. CDR1 is LNHNV and CDR2 is YYDKDF in the germline V gene (reference sequence). Written as DNA, the CDR3 is TGTGCCACCAGCAGATCCAGGAACACTGAAGCTTTCTTT. It translates to CATSRSRNTEAFF.

The CDR3 DNA is TGTGCCAGCAGCACTCAGCCCCGGGCGGGCAATTCACCCCTCCACTTT. Translation: CASSTQPRAGNSPLHF. The rearrangement uses TRBV7-2 and TRBJ1-6, with D unclear. The V and J ends lost 5 bases and 7 bases respectively, with 18 bases between them. Germline values: CDR1 SGHTA, CDR2 FQGNSA. The CDR3 spans 16 residues.

The J gene is TRBJ2-7, the V gene TRBV20-1; 8 bases agree with TRBD1. With 0 bases clipped from V and 4 bases from J, the junction kept 5 bases outside the gene matches. CDR3 size: 14 residues. Germline CDR1 and CDR2: DFQATT and SNEGSKA (reference sequence). The CDR3 DNA reads TGCAGTGCTAGAGATCCAGGGGGCTTTTACGAGCAGTACTTC. Encoded protein: CSARDPGGFYEQYF.

The chain links TRBV4-1 to TRBJ1-5; D ambiguous. Per the germline V gene, CDR1 is MGHRA and CDR2 is YSYEKL. The CDR3 has 13 residues. Between the trimmed V and J ends, which lost 0 bases and 9 bases, there was a span of 9 bases. CDR3: CASSQELGLPQHF. The CDR3 DNA is TGCGCCAGCAGCCAAGAGCTAGGGTTGCCCCAGCATTTT.

The chain carries TRBV20-1 and TRBJ1-3; 7 nucleotides match TRBD1. The V gene end was trimmed by 6 bases and the J gene end by 0 bases; junction bases not matched to a gene: 5. This CDR3 contains 14 residues. Germline loops: CDR1 DFQATT, CDR2 SNEGSKA (reference sequence). CDR3 protein: CSATGTASGNTIYF. The CDR3 DNA reads TGCAGTGCGACAGGGACTGCCTCTGGAAACACCATATATTTT.

This clonotype turned up a few times. This chain uses TRBV2 with TRBJ1-5; D is uncertain. V lost 6 bases and J lost 1, with 7 bases in between. Germline CDR1 SNHLY, CDR2 FYNNEI. This CDR3 has 13 residues. CDR3 DNA: TGTGCCAGCAGGCTGGACAGCAATCAGCCCCAGCATTTT. The encoded protein is CASRLDSNQPQHF.

The chain has TRBV10-3 and TRBJ2-5, with D possibly being TRBD1 or TRBD2 (5 bases each). Trimming shortened V by 6 bases and J by 5 bases, and 16 bases separated the two germline ends. The germline gives CDR1 ENHRY, CDR2 SYGVKD. The CDR3 length is 14 residues. DNA of the CDR3: TGTGCCATCAGCCCCCAGATAGGGGACGAGACCCAGTACTTC. This codes for CAISPQIGDETQYF.

The chain combines TRBV11-2 with TRBJ2-2, with D tentatively TRBD1 or TRBD2 (5 bases each). Germline V gives CDR1 SGHAT, CDR2 FQNNGV. CDR3 length equals 15 residues. Trimming removed 5 bases at V and 2 bases at J, with 12 bases between. Here the CDR3 DNA reads TGTGCCAGCAGCATCAAGGGGACCAACACCGGGGAGCTGTTTTTT. This sequence encodes CASSIKGTNTGELFF.